Below are 8 T cell receptor beta chains sequenced from a single sample in a study of PD-1 blockade in classical Hodgkin lymphoma. Time point described: newly diagnosed, previously untreated cHL patient sample. Magnetic negative selection, applied to thawed PBMCs, was used to isolate the CD8+ T cells. TCRdb keeps only in-frame clones here, not all; method: immunoSEQ multiplex PCR. This sample has approximately 14,000 clones; over 80% occur once, and the top ten carry approximately 6.2%. The sequencing sample was made of CD8+ T cells from blood. These receptor sequences come from a human donor with classical Hodgkin lymphoma.

The chain combines TRBV15 with TRBJ1-2; weak D call: TRBD1 (5 bases). V was shortened by 5 bases and J by 8 bases, with 21 bases between the two germline ends. In germline, CDR1 is LNHNV, CDR2 YYDKDF (reference sequence). The CDR3 length is 15 residues. The CDR3 region is CATSSKGTGMRGYTF. The CDR3 DNA is TGTGCCACCAGCTCAAAAGGGACTGGGATGAGGGGCTACACCTTC.

The chain employs TRBV27 and TRBJ1-1, with 12 bases aligning to TRBD1. CDR1 and CDR2 (germline): MNHEY, SMNVEV (reference sequence). The CDR3 loop spans 15 amino acids. V lost 3 bases and J lost 4; bases outside the gene matches: 3. CDR3 DNA sequence: TGTGCCAGCAGTTTCGGGACAGGGGGCTCCACTGAAGCTTTCTTT. Residues: CASSFGTGGSTEAFF.

This chain uses TRBV5-1 with TRBJ2-5; 10 bases align to TRBD2. In germline, CDR1 is SGHRS, CDR2 YFSETQ. The CDR3 covers 15 residues. V lost 3 bases and J lost 2; bases outside the gene matches: 4. This CDR3 reads CASSSAGGPQETQYF. In DNA, the CDR3 is TGCGCCAGCAGCTCAGCGGGAGGGCCGCAAGAGACCCAGTACTTC.

The chain carries TRBV19 and TRBJ2-1, with 7 nucleotides matching TRBD1. The CDR3 spans 14 residues. CDR1 and CDR2 from the germline V gene are LNHDA and SQIVND (reference sequence). Trimming cost V 4 bases and J 9 bases; bases outside gene matches: 9. Written as DNA, the CDR3 is TGTGCCAGTAGTACTCCGACAGGGTGGAGTGAGCAGTTCTTC. Encoded protein: CASSTPTGWSEQFF.

The chain has TRBV9 and TRBJ2-1; D ambiguous. From germline, CDR1 is SGDLS and CDR2 YYNGEE. V lost 2 bases and J lost 8, with 20 bases in between. The CDR3 has 16 residues. CDR3 amino acids: CASSVQTHGGGDEQFF. The DNA for the CDR3 is TGTGCCAGCAGCGTCCAGACTCACGGTGGTGGGGATGAGCAGTTCTTC.

The chain uses TRBV28 and TRBJ2-1, with D perhaps matching TRBD2 (6 bases). The CDR3 loop spans 15 amino acids. Germline V CDR1 and CDR2: MDHEN, SYDVKM. The ends were cut back, 2 bases at V and 5 bases at J, with 13 bases in the middle. CDR3: CASSLPWTTHNEQFF. DNA of the CDR3: TGTGCCAGCAGTTTACCGTGGACTACCCACAATGAGCAGTTCTTC.

This chain joins TRBV25-1 and TRBJ2-5; no firm D call. Germline lookup yields CDR1 MGHDK and CDR2 SYGVNS. Trimming left V 5 bases short and J 1 base short, with 2 bases between. The CDR3 has 11 residues. The CDR3: CASSPQETQYF. CDR3 coding DNA: TGTGCCAGCAGTCCCCAAGAGACCCAGTACTTC.

The V gene is TRBV19, the J gene TRBJ2-1; D remains ambiguous. The CDR3 runs to 13 residues. The V end was cut by 7 bases, the J end by 10 bases, with 17 bases between. Germline V CDR1 and CDR2: LNHDA, SQIVND (reference sequence). DNA of the CDR3: TGTGCCAGTACCGGTATAGGCCAAGGGGAGCAGTTCTTC. Protein: CASTGIGQGEQFF. The full variable domain, completed using reference TRBV19 and TRBJ2-1, is DGGITQSPKYLFRKEGQNVTLSCEQNLNHDAMYWYRQDPGQGLRLIYYSQIVNDFQKGDIAEGYSVSREKKESFPLTVTSAQKNPTAFYLCASTGIGQGEQFFGPGTRLTVL.